This TCR beta chain originates from a study of blood T cells in healthy people across ages. Combining a sample-barcoded 5' primer with a J-beta primer mix, a second PCR ran for about 7 to 12 cycles. Every cDNA molecule bore a tag from a template-switch adaptor containing 12 random nucleotides. TCRdb reprocessed the 5' RACE reads with MiXCR, giving one entry per CDR3 protein. The sample contains 1,300,000 or so distinct CDR3 sequences, around 59% of which appear only once. Notes on this clonotype: The antigen is not known.

This CDR3 region has 16 residues. Trimming took 5 bases from V and 9 from J, leaving 23 bases between them. CDR1 MNHEY and CDR2 SVGEGT come from the germline V gene. Study-wide points: Donor CMV status was unknown, possibly confounding expanded clonotype changes. Age brought a roughly linear fall in TCR beta diversity measured per million T cells.

The receptor comes from a man aged 18-30 years in good health. The rearrangement uses TRBV6-2 or TRBV6-3 and TRBJ1-5, with D unresolved. Input material: blood. CDR3: CASSNRAWAEHPPQHF. The DNA for the CDR3 is TGTGCCAGCAGTAATAGGGCGTGGGCAGAACATCCGCCCCAGCATTTT.